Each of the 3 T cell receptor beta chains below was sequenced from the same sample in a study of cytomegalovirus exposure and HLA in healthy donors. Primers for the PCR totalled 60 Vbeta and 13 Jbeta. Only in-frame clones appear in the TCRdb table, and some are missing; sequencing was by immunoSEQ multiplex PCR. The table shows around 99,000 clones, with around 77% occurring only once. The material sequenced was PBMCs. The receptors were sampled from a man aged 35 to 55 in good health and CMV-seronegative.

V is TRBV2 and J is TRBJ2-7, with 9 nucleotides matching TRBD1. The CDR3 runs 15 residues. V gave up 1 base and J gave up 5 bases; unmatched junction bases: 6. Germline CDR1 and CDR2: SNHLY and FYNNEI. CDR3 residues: CASSEVGTGFNEQYF. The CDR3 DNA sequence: TGTGCCAGCAGTGAAGTTGGGACAGGGTTCAACGAGCAGTACTTC.

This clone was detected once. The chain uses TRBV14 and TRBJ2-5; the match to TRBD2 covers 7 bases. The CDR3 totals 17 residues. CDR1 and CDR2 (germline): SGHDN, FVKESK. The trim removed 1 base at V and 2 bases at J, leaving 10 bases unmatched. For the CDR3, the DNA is TGTGCCAGCAGCCAAGGGCTGGAGCGGGGTAGTCAAGAGACCCAGTACTTC. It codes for CASSQGLERGSQETQYF.

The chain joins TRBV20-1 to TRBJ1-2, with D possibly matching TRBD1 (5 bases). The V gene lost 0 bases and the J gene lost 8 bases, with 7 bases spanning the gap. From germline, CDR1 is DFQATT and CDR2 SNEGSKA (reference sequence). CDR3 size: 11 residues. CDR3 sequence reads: CSAREGEGYTF. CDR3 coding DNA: TGCAGTGCTAGAGAAGGGGAAGGCTACACCTTC.